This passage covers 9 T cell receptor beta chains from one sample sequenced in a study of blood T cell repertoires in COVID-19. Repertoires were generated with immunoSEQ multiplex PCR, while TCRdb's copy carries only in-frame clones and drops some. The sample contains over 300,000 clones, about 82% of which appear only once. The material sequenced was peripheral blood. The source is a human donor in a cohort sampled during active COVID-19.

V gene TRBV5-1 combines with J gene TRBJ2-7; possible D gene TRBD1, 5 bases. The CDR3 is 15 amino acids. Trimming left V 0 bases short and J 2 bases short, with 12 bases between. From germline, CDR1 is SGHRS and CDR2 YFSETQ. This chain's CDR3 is CASSLETASPYEQYF. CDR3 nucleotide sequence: TGCGCCAGCAGCTTGGAGACAGCCTCACCCTACGAGCAGTACTTC.

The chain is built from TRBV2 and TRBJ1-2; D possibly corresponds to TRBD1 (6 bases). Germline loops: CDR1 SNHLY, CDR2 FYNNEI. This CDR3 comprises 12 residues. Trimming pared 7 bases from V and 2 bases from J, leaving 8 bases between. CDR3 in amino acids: CASNTGNYGYTF. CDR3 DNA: TGTGCCAGCAATACAGGGAACTATGGCTACACCTTC. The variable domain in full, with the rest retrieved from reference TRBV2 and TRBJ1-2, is EPEVTQTPSHQVTQMGQEVILRCVPISNHLYFYWYRQILGQKVEFLVSFYNNEISEKSEIFDDQFSVERPDGSNFTLKIRSTKLEDSAMYFCASNTGNYGYTFGSGTRLTVV.

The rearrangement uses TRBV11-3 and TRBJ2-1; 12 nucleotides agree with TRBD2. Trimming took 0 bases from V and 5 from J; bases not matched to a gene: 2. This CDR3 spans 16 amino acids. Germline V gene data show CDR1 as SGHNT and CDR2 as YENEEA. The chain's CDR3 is CASSLEASGGDNEQFF. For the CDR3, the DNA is TGTGCCAGCAGCTTAGAAGCTAGCGGGGGGGACAATGAGCAGTTCTTC.

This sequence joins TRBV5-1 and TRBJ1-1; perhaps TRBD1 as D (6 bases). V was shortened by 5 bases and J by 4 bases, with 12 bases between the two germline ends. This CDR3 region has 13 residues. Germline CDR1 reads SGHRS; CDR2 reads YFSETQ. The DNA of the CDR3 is TGCGCCAGCAGTCCACAGGGTGGCACTGAAGCTTTCTTT. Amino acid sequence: CASSPQGGTEAFF.

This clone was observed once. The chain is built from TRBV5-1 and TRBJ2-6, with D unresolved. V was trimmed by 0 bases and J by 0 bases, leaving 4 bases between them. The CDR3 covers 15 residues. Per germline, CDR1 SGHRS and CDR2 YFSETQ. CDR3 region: CASSLGLSGANVLTF. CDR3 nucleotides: TGCGCCAGCAGCTTGGGACTCTCTGGGGCCAACGTCCTGACTTTC.

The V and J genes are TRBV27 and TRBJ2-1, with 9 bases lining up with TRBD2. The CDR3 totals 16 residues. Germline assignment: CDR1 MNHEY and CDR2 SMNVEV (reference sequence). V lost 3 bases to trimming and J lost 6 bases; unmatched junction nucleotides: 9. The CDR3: CASSLEAGGGLNEQFF. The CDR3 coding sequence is TGTGCCAGCAGTTTGGAAGCGGGGGGTGGTCTCAATGAGCAGTTCTTC.

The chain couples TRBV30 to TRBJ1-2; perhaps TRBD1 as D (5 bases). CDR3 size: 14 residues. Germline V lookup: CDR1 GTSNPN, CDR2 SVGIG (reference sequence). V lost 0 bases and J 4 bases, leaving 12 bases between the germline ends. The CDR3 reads CAWSVRGGPYGYTF. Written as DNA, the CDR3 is TGTGCCTGGAGTGTGAGGGGAGGTCCCTATGGCTACACCTTC.

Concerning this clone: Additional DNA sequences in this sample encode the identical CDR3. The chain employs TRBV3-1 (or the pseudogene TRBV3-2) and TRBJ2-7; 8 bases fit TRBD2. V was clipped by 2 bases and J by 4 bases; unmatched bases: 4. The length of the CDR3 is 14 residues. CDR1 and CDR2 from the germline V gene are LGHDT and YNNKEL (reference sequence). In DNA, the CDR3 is TGTGCCAGCAGCCAAAGCGGGGGAGCGTACGAGCAGTACTTC. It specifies CASSQSGGAYEQYF.

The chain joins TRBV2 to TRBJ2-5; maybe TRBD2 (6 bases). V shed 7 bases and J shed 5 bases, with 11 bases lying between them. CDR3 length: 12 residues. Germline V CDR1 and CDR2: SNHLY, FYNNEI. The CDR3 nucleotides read TGTGCCAGCATACTAGCAGGGGAGACCCAGTACTTC. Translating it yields CASILAGETQYF.